The 7 T cell receptor beta chains below come from one sample, sequenced in a study of T cells in localized non-small cell lung cancer. The protocol was immunoSEQ multiplex PCR, while the TCRdb copy is restricted to in-frame clones and leaves out a portion. The repertoire holds 20,000 to 30,000 clones, with approximately 89% as singletons. The starting material was peripheral blood, obtained before any cancer treatment. Every receptor here comes from a female donor aged 60 or older with stage II squamous cell lung carcinoma.

The chain uses TRBV7-2 and TRBJ1-4, with D tentatively TRBD1 (5 bases). Trimming stripped 0 bases from V and 12 bases from J, with 11 bases between. From germline, CDR1 is SGHTA and CDR2 FQGNSA. The CDR3 loop spans 13 amino acids. Here the CDR3 reads CASSLAQGGELFF. In DNA, the CDR3 is TGTGCCAGCAGCTTAGCGCAGGGAGGGGAACTGTTTTTT.

V and J are TRBV2 and TRBJ2-3, with D perhaps TRBD1 (6 bases). The CDR3 has 12 amino acids. Trimming cost V 7 bases and J 3 bases, with 8 bases left between them. Looked up from germline, CDR1 is SNHLY and CDR2 is FYNNEI. The CDR3 is CASTGETDTQYF. The CDR3 nucleotides read TGTGCCAGCACAGGGGAGACAGATACGCAGTATTTT.

In this sample, this clone turned up once. The chain joins TRBV6-6 to TRBJ1-6; 9 bases match TRBD1. The CDR3 spans 14 residues. Germline V lookup: CDR1 MNHNY, CDR2 SVGAGI (reference sequence). The ends lost 11 bases at V and 6 bases at J; junction bases unmatched: 8. CDR3 amino acids: CASTGGSRNSPLHF. The DNA of the CDR3 is TGTGCCTCTACAGGGGGCAGTCGTAATTCACCCCTCCACTTT.

In this sample, this clone turned up a few times. This chain uses TRBV4-1 with TRBJ1-2; D is unresolved. This CDR3 region has 13 residues. V lost 2 bases, J lost 4 bases, and 8 bases lay in between. CDR1 is MGHRA and CDR2 is YSYEKL in the germline V gene. CDR3 protein: CASSQPTFYGYTF. For the CDR3, the DNA is TGCGCCAGCAGCCAACCAACCTTCTATGGCTACACCTTC.

The chain carries TRBV29-1 and TRBJ2-7, with TRBD1 matching 7 bases. CDR1 and CDR2 (germline): SQVTM, ANQGSEA. J gave up 3 bases and V 6 bases, and 14 bases lay outside the gene matches. The CDR3 runs to 15 residues. DNA of the CDR3: TGCAGCGTCGCAACCTTGGGACAGTCGGTCTACGAGCAGTACTTC. Amino acid sequence: CSVATLGQSVYEQYF.

This chain connects TRBV7-3 to TRBJ1-2, with D perhaps TRBD1 (5 bases). V gave up 2 bases and J gave up 3 bases, with 13 bases separating them. Germline values: CDR1 SGHTA, CDR2 FQGTGA. The CDR3 is 15 amino acids. CDR3 residues: CASSLSTGTDYGYTF. The CDR3 nucleotides read TGTGCCAGCAGCTTATCCACCGGGACGGACTATGGCTACACCTTC.

The chain employs TRBV5-1 and TRBJ2-7; perhaps D is TRBD1 or TRBD2 (5 bases each). This CDR3 has 16 residues. Between the trimmed V and J ends, which lost 4 bases and 6 bases, there was a span of 23 bases. Germline-derived CDR1 and CDR2 are SGHRS and YFSETQ. The CDR3 loop is CASSRTSAGTPGEQYF. DNA for the CDR3: TGCGCCAGCAGCAGGACGTCTGCCGGGACCCCCGGCGAGCAGTACTTC.